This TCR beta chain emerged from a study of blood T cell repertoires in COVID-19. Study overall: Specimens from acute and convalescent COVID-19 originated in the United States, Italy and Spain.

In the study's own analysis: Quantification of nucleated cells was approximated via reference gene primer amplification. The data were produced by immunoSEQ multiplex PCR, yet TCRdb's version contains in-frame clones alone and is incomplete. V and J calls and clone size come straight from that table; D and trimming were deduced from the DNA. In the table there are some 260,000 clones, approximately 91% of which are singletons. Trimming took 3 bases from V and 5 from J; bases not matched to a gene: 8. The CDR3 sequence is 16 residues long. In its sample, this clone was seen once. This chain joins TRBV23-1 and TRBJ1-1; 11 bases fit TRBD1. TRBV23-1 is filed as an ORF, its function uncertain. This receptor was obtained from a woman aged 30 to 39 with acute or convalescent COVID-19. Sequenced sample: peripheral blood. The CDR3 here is CASSQSDRGLGTEAFF. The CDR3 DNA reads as TGCGCCAGCAGTCAGTCGGACAGGGGGCTTGGGACTGAAGCTTTCTTT.